This T cell receptor (beta chain) appears in the sequencing data of a study of blood T cell repertoires in COVID-19. Clones were read by immunoSEQ multiplex PCR, and TCRdb kept only the in-frame ones, dropping some. The sample holds 40,000 to 50,000 clones, 85% to 90% seen once. The TCR was taken from a man aged 50-60 years with active COVID-19. Sequenced sample: peripheral blood.

In nucleotides, the CDR3 is TGTGCCAGCAGCAAAAGGAGTGGTAGCGGGGGGAGCTCTGGGGCCAACGTCCTGACTTTC. It encodes CASSKRSGSGGSSGANVLTF. The rearrangement links TRBV21-1 to TRBJ2-6; the table calls TRBD2, which could not be checked here. TRBV21-1 is a documented pseudogene. This CDR3 is 20 amino acids long.